This T cell receptor beta chain was identified in a study of OX40 agonist ivuxolimab in advanced cancers. Across the whole study: Participants, roughly 80% male, averaged around 60 years of age, ranging from roughly 20 to 79.

Sequencing used immunoSEQ multiplex PCR; TCRdb keeps in-frame clones, though not all of them. The table has 20,000 to 25,000 clones, about 73% seen once. Judged by abundance, this clone is medium-sized. The CDR3 extends over 13 amino acids. Germline-derived CDR1 and CDR2 are SGHDT and YYEEEE. V shed 3 bases and J 7 bases; nucleotides not matched to a gene: 6. The clonotype was recovered from an adult with an advanced solid tumor such as melanoma, head and neck, liver or kidney cancer. Sequenced here: CD4+ or CD8+ T cells sorted from blood, sampled in a trial of the OX40 agonist ivuxolimab. This rearrangement joins TRBV5-6 to TRBJ1-1; TRBD1 matches at 7 bases. In DNA form, the CDR3 reads TGTGCCAGCAGCTCAGACAGGGCTGTTGAAGCTTTCTTT. Amino acid sequence: CASSSDRAVEAFF.